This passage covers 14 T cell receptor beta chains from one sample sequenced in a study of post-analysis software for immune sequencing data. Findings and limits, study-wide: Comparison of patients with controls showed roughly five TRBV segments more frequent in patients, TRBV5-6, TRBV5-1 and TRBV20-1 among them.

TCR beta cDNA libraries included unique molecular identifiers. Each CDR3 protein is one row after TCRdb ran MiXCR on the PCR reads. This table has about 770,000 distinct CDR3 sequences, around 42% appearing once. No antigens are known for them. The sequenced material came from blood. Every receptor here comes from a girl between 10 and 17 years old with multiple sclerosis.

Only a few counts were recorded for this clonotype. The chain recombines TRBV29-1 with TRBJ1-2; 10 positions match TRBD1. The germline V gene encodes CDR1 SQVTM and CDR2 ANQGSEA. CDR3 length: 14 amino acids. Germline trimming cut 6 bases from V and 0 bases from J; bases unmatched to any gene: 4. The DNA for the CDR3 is TGCAGCGTGGCCGGACAGGGGGCTAACTATGGCTACACCTTC. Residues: CSVAGQGANYGYTF.

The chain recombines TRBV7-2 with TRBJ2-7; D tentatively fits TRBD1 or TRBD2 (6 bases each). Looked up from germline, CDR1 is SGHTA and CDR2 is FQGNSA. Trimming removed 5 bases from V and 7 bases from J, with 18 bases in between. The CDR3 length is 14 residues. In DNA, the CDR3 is TGTGCCAGCAGCCCCAGGGGAGGACGAGGAGAGCAGTACTTC. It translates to CASSPRGGRGEQYF.

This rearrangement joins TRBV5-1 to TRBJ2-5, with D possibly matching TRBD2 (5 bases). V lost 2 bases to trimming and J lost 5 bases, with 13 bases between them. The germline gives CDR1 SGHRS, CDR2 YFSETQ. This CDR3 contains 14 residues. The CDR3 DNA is TGCGCCAGCAGCTTCGGACTGGATTCGGAGACCCAGTACTTC. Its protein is CASSFGLDSETQYF.

CDR3 sequence (DNA): TGCAGTGCTAGGATGGGGTACGAGCAGTACTTC. Encoded protein: CSARMGYEQYF. The J gene is TRBJ2-7, the V gene TRBV20-1; D unresolved. Germline V gene lookup returns CDR1 DFQATT and CDR2 SNEGSKA (reference sequence). Trimming stripped 3 bases from V and 4 bases from J, with 7 bases between. CDR3 length: 11 amino acids.

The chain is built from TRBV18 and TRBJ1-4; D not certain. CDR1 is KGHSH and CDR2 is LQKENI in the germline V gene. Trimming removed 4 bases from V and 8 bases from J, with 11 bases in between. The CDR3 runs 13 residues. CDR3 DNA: TGTGCCAGCTCACGCGATTTCATGGAAAAACTGTTTTTT. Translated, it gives CASSRDFMEKLFF.

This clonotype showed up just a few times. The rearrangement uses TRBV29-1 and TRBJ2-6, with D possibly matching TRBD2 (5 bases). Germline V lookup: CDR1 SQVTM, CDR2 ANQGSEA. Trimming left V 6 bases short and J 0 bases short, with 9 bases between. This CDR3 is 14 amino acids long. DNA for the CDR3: TGCAGCGTCGAGGGAGACTCTGGGGCCAACGTCCTGACTTTC. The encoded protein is CSVEGDSGANVLTF.

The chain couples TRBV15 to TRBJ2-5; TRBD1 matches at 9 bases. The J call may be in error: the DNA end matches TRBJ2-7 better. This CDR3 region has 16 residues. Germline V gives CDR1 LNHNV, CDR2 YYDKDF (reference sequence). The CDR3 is CATSRSLRDRDNEQYF. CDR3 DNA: TGTGCCACCAGCAGATCCCTCCGGGACAGGGATAACGAGCAGTACTTC.

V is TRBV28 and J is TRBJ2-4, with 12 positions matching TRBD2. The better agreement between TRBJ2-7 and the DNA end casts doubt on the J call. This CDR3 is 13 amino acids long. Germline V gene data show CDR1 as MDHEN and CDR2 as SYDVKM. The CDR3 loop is CASRRTSGNEQYF. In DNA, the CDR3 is TGTGCCAGCAGGAGGACTAGCGGGAACGAGCAGTACTTC.

CDR3 residues: CASSLGGLAGVRNEQFF. Here the CDR3 DNA reads TGTGCCAGCAGCTTAGGAGGGCTAGCGGGAGTTAGAAATGAGCAGTTCTTC. This chain links TRBV7-9 with TRBJ2-1; 10 bases match TRBD2. V lost 1 base to trimming and J lost 7 bases; unmatched junction nucleotides: 10. Looked up from germline, CDR1 is SEHNR and CDR2 is FQNEAQ (reference sequence). The CDR3 totals 17 residues.

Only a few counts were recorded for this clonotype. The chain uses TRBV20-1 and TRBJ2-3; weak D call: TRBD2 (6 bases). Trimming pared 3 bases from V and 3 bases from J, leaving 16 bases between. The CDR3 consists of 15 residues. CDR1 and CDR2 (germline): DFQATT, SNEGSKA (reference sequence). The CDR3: CSARPGEAVTDTQYF. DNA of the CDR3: TGCAGTGCTAGGCCGGGAGAGGCGGTGACAGATACGCAGTATTTT.

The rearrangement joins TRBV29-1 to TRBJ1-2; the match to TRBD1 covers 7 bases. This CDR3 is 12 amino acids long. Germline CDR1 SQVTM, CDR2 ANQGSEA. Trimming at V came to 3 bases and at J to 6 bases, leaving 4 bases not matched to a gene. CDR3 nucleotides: TGCAGCGTTGAGGAGGGGGCCGATGGCTACACCTTC. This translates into CSVEEGADGYTF.

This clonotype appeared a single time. The CDR3 region is CSAGTPGTAMGMYNEQYF. In DNA, the CDR3 is TGCAGTGCTGGAACCCCCGGGACTGCTATGGGGATGTACAATGAGCAGTACTTC. V and J are TRBV20-1 and TRBJ2-5, with D possibly being TRBD2 (6 bases). The V and J ends lost 5 bases and 11 bases respectively, with 36 bases between them. Germline CDR1 reads DFQATT; CDR2 reads SNEGSKA (reference sequence). The CDR3 runs to 18 residues.

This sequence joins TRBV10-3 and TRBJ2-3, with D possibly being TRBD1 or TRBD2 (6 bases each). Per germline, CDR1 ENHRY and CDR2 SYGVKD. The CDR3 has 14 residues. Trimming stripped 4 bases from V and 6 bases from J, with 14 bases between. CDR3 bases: TGTGCCATCAGTGGATGGGGGGCGAGGGATACGCAGTATTTT. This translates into CAISGWGARDTQYF.

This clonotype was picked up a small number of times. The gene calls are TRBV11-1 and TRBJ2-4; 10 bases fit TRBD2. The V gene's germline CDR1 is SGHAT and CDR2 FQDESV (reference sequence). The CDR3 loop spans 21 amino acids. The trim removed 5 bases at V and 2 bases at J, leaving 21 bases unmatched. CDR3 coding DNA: TGTGCCAGCAGCCCCCCCTTTCTAGCGGGAGAGGAGGTGTTTCCCAAAAACATTCAGTACTTC. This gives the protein CASSPPFLAGEEVFPKNIQYF.